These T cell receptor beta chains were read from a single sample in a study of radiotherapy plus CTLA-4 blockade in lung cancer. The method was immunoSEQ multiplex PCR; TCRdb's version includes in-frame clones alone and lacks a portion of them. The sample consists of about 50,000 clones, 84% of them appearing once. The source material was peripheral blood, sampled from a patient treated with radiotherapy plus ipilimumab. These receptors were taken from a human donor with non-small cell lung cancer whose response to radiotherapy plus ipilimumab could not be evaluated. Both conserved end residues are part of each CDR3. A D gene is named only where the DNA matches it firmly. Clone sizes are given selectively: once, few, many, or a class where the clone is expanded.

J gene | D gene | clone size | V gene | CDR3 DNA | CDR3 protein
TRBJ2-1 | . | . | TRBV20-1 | TGCAGTGCTTACGGAGGTAATGAGCAGTTCTTC | CSAYGGNEQFF
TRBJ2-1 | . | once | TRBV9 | TGTGCCAGCAGCCCCCCGGTAAATGAGCAGTTCTTC | CASSPPVNEQFF
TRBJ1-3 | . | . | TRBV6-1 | TGTGCCAGCAGAAGCCGGACAGCTTCTGGAAACACCATATATTTT | CASRSRTASGNTIYF
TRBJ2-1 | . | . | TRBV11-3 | TGTGCCAGCAGCTTGGACAGCGATTACAATGAGCAGTTCTTC | CASSLDSDYNEQFF
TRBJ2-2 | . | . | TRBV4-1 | TGCGCCAGCAGCCAAGTACCGGGGATCGTCGGGGAGCTGTTTTTT | CASSQVPGIVGELFF
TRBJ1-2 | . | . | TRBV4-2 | TGTGCCAGCAGCCAAGATCGGCAGGTTTATGGCTACACCTTC | CASSQDRQVYGYTF
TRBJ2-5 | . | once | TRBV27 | TGTGCCAGCACTACGGGGAAAGAGACCCAGTACTTC | CASTTGKETQYF
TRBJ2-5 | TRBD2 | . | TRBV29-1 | TGCAGCGGATTAGCGGGAGCAGAGACCCAGTACTTC | CSGLAGAETQYF
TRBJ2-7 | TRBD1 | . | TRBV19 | TGTGCCAGTAGTCCCGGGACAGGGATCTACGAGCAGTACTTC | CASSPGTGIYEQYF
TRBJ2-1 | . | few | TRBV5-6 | TGTGCCAGCAGTCCGCCGACTATCTCCTACAATGAGCAGTTCTTC | CASSPPTISYNEQFF
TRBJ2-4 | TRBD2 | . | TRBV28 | TGTGCCTCACACGGGGCGGGGGTTGGCAAAAACATTCAGTACTTC | CASHGAGVGKNIQYF
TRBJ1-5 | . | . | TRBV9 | TGTGCCAGCGCGAGGGGGTATCAGCCCCAGCATTTT | CASARGYQPQHF
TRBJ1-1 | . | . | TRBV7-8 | TGTGCCAGCAGCGCTAGGAGTGGTGGGGGCGCCCTTCGGAAGACTGAAGCTTTCTTT | CASSARSGGGALRKTEAFF
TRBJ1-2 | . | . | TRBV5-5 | TGTGCCAGCAGCTTCGGGATTGAGAAAGGCGGCTACACCTTC | CASSFGIEKGGYTF
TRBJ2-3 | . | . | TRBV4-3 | TGCGCCAGCAGCCGAGGCGGGGCGCCTGGCACAGATACGCAGTATTTT | CASSRGGAPGTDTQYF
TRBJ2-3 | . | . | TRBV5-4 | TGTGCCAGCAGCTCGCCGGGAGTGGATACGCAGTATTTT | CASSSPGVDTQYF
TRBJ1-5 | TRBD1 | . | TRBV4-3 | TGCGCCAGCAGCCCTTCGGGACAGTCGCAGCCCCAGCATTTT | CASSPSGQSQPQHF
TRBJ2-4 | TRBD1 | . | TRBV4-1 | TGCGCCAGCAGCCAACTTACATCGGGGACAGATGTTCAGTACTTC | CASSQLTSGTDVQYF
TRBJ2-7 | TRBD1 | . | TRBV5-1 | TGCGCCAGCAGCTTGGAGGGGCTGGGACAGGGGACCTACGAGCAGTACTTC | CASSLEGLGQGTYEQYF
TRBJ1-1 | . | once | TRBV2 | TGTGCCAGCATCCTTAGAACTGAAGCTTTCTTT | CASILRTEAFF
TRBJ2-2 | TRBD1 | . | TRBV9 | TGTGCCAGCAGCTCCCGACAGGGGGCTTCCACCGGGGAGCTGTTTTTT | CASSSRQGASTGELFF
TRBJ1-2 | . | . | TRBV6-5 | TGTGCCAGCAGTTACAACAATGAGGACTATGGCTACACCTTC | CASSYNNEDYGYTF
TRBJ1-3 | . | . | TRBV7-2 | TGTGCCAGCAGCTTAGTCTTCGGAAACACCATATATTTT | CASSLVFGNTIYF